One sample yielded the 15 T cell receptor beta chains listed below, sequenced in a study of lymphopenia after photon versus proton radiotherapy. Method: immunoSEQ multiplex PCR; TCRdb's copy keeps in-frame clones and lacks some. The table shows around 15,000 clones, with approximately 86% occurring only once. The sample consisted of peripheral blood, taken from a patient treated with proton-based radiotherapy. These receptors all stem from a woman aged 55 to 70 with cholangiocarcinoma. Some clones in this sample may be carry-over from other donors' samples.

V is TRBV13 and J is TRBJ2-3; D is possibly TRBD1 (5 bases). Trimming shortened V by 5 bases and J by 4 bases, and 10 bases separated the two germline ends. This CDR3 spans 13 amino acids. Germline CDR1 and CDR2: PRHDT and FYEKMQ (reference sequence). The CDR3 spells CASSLDRADTQYF. The CDR3 DNA is TGTGCCAGCAGCCTAGACAGAGCAGATACGCAGTATTTT.

The rearrangement joins TRBV7-9 to TRBJ2-1; D is tentatively TRBD1 or TRBD2 (6 bases each). Germline CDR1 SEHNR, CDR2 FQNEAQ (reference sequence). This CDR3 has 13 residues. V was cut by 7 bases and J by 6 bases, with 13 bases left in between. The CDR3 nucleotides are TGTGCCAGCACCACGGGGGCGGTCAATGAGCAGTTCTTC. Amino acids: CASTTGAVNEQFF.

J is TRBJ2-3 and V is TRBV4-2; D may be TRBD2 (6 bases). Germline CDR1 LGHNA, CDR2 YNFKEQ. The CDR3 extends over 18 amino acids. V lost 0 bases, J lost 3 bases, and 19 bases lay in between. Here the CDR3 DNA reads TGTGCCAGCAGCCAAGATGGGTCGGGCGGGGTCAGGACAGATACGCAGTATTTT. Protein: CASSQDGSGGVRTDTQYF.

The table lists this clone with a count of one. In DNA, the CDR3 is TGCAGTGCTAGCCCGAACTATGGCTACACCTTC. Translated, it gives CSASPNYGYTF. V is TRBV20-1 and J is TRBJ1-2; no definite D call. V lost 3 bases, J lost 2 bases, and 4 bases lay in between. There are 11 residues in the CDR3. Germline CDR1 and CDR2: DFQATT and SNEGSKA (reference sequence).

The rearrangement joins TRBV7-9 to TRBJ1-1; no definite D call. The CDR3 totals 15 residues. Germline V gives CDR1 SEHNR, CDR2 FQNEAQ (reference sequence). The V and J ends lost 2 bases and 3 bases respectively, with 13 bases between them. The CDR3 loop is CASSLSTTDYTEAFF. The CDR3 DNA reads TGTGCCAGCAGCTTATCAACGACCGATTACACTGAAGCTTTCTTT.

The chain links TRBV7-9 to TRBJ2-1, with D uncertain. Germline V gives CDR1 SEHNR, CDR2 FQNEAQ (reference sequence). The CDR3 spans 13 residues. The V end was cut by 5 bases, the J end by 0 bases, with 5 bases between. The CDR3 nucleotides read TGTGCCAGCAGCCCAAGCTCCTACAATGAGCAGTTCTTC. Its protein product is CASSPSSYNEQFF.

This clone was counted a few times. This chain joins TRBV5-4 and TRBJ1-5, with no clear D. CDR1 is SGHNT and CDR2 is YYREEE in the germline V gene (reference sequence). The CDR3 sequence is 14 residues long. The V gene lost 0 bases and the J gene lost 3 bases, with 7 bases spanning the gap. In nucleotides, the CDR3 is TGTGCCAGCAGCTTGGACGGTATCAATCAGCCCCAGCATTTT. Its protein product is CASSLDGINQPQHF.

This chain joins TRBV4-1 and TRBJ2-5; 7 nucleotides line up with TRBD1. This CDR3 has 15 amino acids. CDR1 and CDR2 (germline): MGHRA, YSYEKL. V gave up 2 bases and J gave up 5 bases; unmatched junction bases: 8. The CDR3 region has the DNA TGCGCCAGCAGCCAACCAGACAGGGAATGGGAGACCCAGTACTTC. Protein sequence: CASSQPDREWETQYF.

This chain connects TRBV5-1 to TRBJ2-7, with 10 bases identical to TRBD2. The CDR3 contains 14 residues. The ends lost 0 bases at V and 5 bases at J; junction bases unmatched: 2. Germline V CDR1 and CDR2: SGHRS, YFSETQ. The CDR3 nucleotides are TGCGCCAGCAGCTTGGTACTAGCGGGGAACGAGCAGTACTTC. The encoded protein is CASSLVLAGNEQYF.

The rearrangement uses TRBV4-2 and TRBJ2-3, with 8 bases aligning to TRBD2. With 0 bases clipped from V and 2 bases from J, the junction kept 7 bases outside the gene matches. The CDR3 sequence is 17 residues long. CDR1 LGHNA and CDR2 YNFKEQ come from the germline V gene. In DNA form, the CDR3 reads TGTGCCAGCAGCCAAGAAGAGTCGGGGGGGCTCACAGATACGCAGTATTTT. Its protein is CASSQEESGGLTDTQYF.

This chain links TRBV5-1 with TRBJ1-4; the D is unclear. The ends were cut back, 0 bases at V and 2 bases at J, with 5 bases in the middle. This CDR3 is 14 amino acids long. The V gene's germline CDR1 is SGHRS and CDR2 YFSETQ. The DNA for the CDR3 is TGCGCCAGCAGCTTGGACCCTACTAATGAAAAACTGTTTTTT. Encoded protein: CASSLDPTNEKLFF.

The chain carries TRBV6-1 and TRBJ2-5; D gene ambiguous. The CDR3 has 14 residues. Trimming cost V 4 bases and J 2 bases, with 11 bases left between them. Germline V lookup: CDR1 MNHNS, CDR2 SASEGT. CDR3 protein: CASSAGPNQETQYF. The DNA for the CDR3 is TGTGCCAGCAGTGCCGGCCCAAATCAAGAGACCCAGTACTTC.

The chain uses TRBV6-6 and TRBJ2-2; D is uncertain. Germline CDR1 reads MNHNY; CDR2 reads SVGAGI (reference sequence). V gave up 8 bases and J gave up 5 bases, with 6 bases separating them. CDR3 size: 11 residues. The CDR3 is CASVLTGELFF. DNA for the CDR3: TGTGCCAGCGTGCTAACCGGGGAGCTGTTTTTT.

The rearrangement uses TRBV19 and TRBJ1-1, with D possibly being TRBD1 (6 bases). Germline V gives CDR1 LNHDA, CDR2 SQIVND (reference sequence). The CDR3 has 15 amino acids. V was pared by 6 bases and J by 1 base, with 15 bases between. The CDR3 reads CASSVTWGQNTEAFF. The CDR3 nucleotides read TGTGCCAGTAGCGTAACTTGGGGGCAGAACACTGAAGCTTTCTTT.

The J gene is TRBJ2-1, the V gene TRBV10-1, with a weak D call TRBD2 (6 bases). Germline V gene lookup returns CDR1 WNHNN and CDR2 SYGVQD (reference sequence). The CDR3 totals 14 residues. The ends were cut back, 2 bases at V and 4 bases at J, with 9 bases in the middle. The CDR3 nucleotides read TGCGCCAGCAGTGAGACTAGCACGTACAATGAGCAGTTCTTC. This translates into CASSETSTYNEQFF.